The 6 T cell receptor beta chains presented below share a single source sample, sequenced in a study of T-cell reconstitution after alpha-beta-depleted transplantation in children. Preparation of the TCRbeta library involved a method that used unique molecular identifiers. From the PCR reads, TCRdb called clonotypes with MiXCR, one entry per CDR3 protein. The table has 150,000 to 200,000 distinct CDR3 sequences, around 6.8% seen once; the top ten hold around 3.1%. Specimen: PBMCs from the stem cell graft donor, collected from the stem cell graft. The receptors stem from a human donor who donated a stem cell graft to a child with Wiskott-Aldrich syndrome.

There are many counts of this clonotype. The genes are TRBV28 and TRBJ2-1, with D possibly being TRBD2 (6 bases). CDR3 length: 14 amino acids. Germline V gene lookup returns CDR1 MDHEN and CDR2 SYDVKM. Trimming took off 6 bases at V and 6 bases at J, with 15 bases between the two ends. The DNA of the CDR3 is TGTGCCAGCAGCTCACCCGGGAGAGGCAATGAGCAGTTCTTC. This gives the protein CASSSPGRGNEQFF.

This clonotype was seen at least ten times. This rearrangement joins TRBV12-3 or TRBV12-4 to TRBJ2-7, with 15 bases identical to TRBD2. The CDR3 sequence is 15 residues long. Trimming took 6 bases from V and 6 from J; bases not matched to a gene: 6. DNA of the CDR3: TGTGCCAGCAGCCGCGAGGGACTAGCGGGGGGCGAGCAGTACTTC. As protein: CASSREGLAGGEQYF.

With respect to this clonotype: One base away lies a much larger clone, so this may be a sequencing read error. V usage is TRBV28 and J usage is TRBJ2-2; the match to TRBD1 covers 9 bases. V trimming: 6 bases; J trimming: 7 bases; junction bases outside the gene matches: 9. Germline V lookup: CDR1 MDHEN, CDR2 SYDVKM. There are 15 residues in the CDR3. CDR3: CASSVGTGWYGELFF. Written as DNA, the CDR3 is TGTGCCAGCAGCGTGGGGACAGGGTGGTACGGGGAGCTGTTTTTT.

This clonotype was seen repeatedly, ten times or more. CDR3 loop: CASSLNGAGFQETQYF. CDR3 in DNA: TGTGCCAGCAGCTTAAACGGCGCGGGGTTTCAGGAGACCCAGTACTTC. The rearrangement links TRBV7-8 to TRBJ2-5, with TRBD2 as a possible D gene (6 bases). The CDR3 runs to 16 residues. CDR1 is SGHVS, CDR2 FQNEAQ, per germline. Trimming pared 2 bases from V and 5 bases from J, leaving 18 bases between. The variable domain in full, completed from reference TRBV7-8 and TRBJ2-5, reads GAGVSQSPRYKVAKRGQDVALRCDPISGHVSLFWYQQALGQGPEFLTYFQNEAQLDKSGLPSDRFFAERPEGSVSTLKIQRTQQEDSAVYLCASSLNGAGFQETQYFGPGTRLLVL.

In its sample, this clonotype was seen many times. The rearrangement joins TRBV12-3 or TRBV12-4 to TRBJ2-2, with no clear D. Trimming left V 8 bases short and J 4 bases short, with 17 bases between. The CDR3 spans 15 residues. CDR3: CASGSDVRSTGELFF. CDR3 nucleotides: TGTGCCAGCGGTTCGGACGTACGGTCCACCGGGGAGCTGTTTTTT.

The rearrangement links TRBV6-5 to TRBJ2-5; D is ambiguous. Germline values: CDR1 MNHEY, CDR2 SVGAGI. V was trimmed by 2 bases and J by 1 base, leaving 5 bases between them. The CDR3 length is 13 residues. The DNA for the CDR3 is TGTGCCAGCAGTTACAACCCCCAAGAGACCCAGTACTTC. Protein sequence: CASSYNPQETQYF.